The 12 T cell receptor beta chains in this list originate from one sample, sequenced in a study of T-cell reconstitution after alpha-beta-depleted transplantation in children (dated by TCRdb to the mid-2010s). Libraries came from PCR. The data were produced on an Illumina HiSeq 2500. TCR libraries were prepared with molecular barcoding, using unique molecular identifiers to normalize TCRbeta repertoire quantification. TCRdb trimmed public reads at Q25 via fastp, called clones via MiXCR and kept in-frame beta chains. All rows with the same CDR3 protein become a single entry with the most common DNA and genes. The sample table shows 150,000 to 200,000 distinct CDR3 sequences, and roughly 6.3% are seen once. The ten largest clones represent approximately 4.1% of the sample. This specimen's treatment or condition label, per the study, means: allogeneic hematopoietic cell transplantation with graft depleted of TCRalphabeta T cells and CD19 B cells.

Here the sequenced sample was PBMCs, taken before TCRalphabeta/CD19-depleted stem cell transplant. The source is a girl less than two years old with combined immunodeficiency, due to receive a stem cell transplant.

This clonotype was found many times. The chain carries TRBV6-2 or TRBV6-3 and TRBJ2-5; D unclear. Trimming took off 7 bases at V and 5 bases at J, with 8 bases between the two ends. The CDR3 totals 11 residues. The germline CDR1 and CDR2 sequences are MNHEY and SVGEGT. CDR3 bases: TGTGCCAGCACCAAGGCGGAGACCCAGTACTTC. It specifies CASTKAETQYF.

This clonotype was observed many times. This chain links TRBV12-3 or TRBV12-4 with TRBJ2-1; D ambiguous. This CDR3 spans 14 amino acids. V was pared by 3 bases and J by 5 bases, with 11 bases between. The CDR3 sequence is CASSLLGKDNEQFF. The CDR3 DNA sequence: TGTGCCAGCAGTTTGTTGGGAAAAGACAATGAGCAGTTCTTC.

This clonotype has just a few counts. The chain links TRBV7-9 to TRBJ2-1, with TRBD2 as a possible D gene (7 bases). The CDR3 has 15 residues. The V gene's germline CDR1 is SEHNR and CDR2 FQNEAQ (reference sequence). V lost 6 bases to trimming and J lost 3 bases, with 15 bases between them. The DNA for the CDR3 is TGTGCCAGCAGGGGGGGGGCCCTTAGCTACAATGAGCAGTTCTTC. It specifies CASRGGALSYNEQFF. Drawing the rest from reference TRBV7-9 and TRBJ2-1, the complete variable domain is DTGVSQNPRHKITKRGQNVTFRCDPISEHNRLYWYRQTLGQGPEFLTYFQNEAQLEKSRLLSDRFSAERPKGSFSTLEIQRTEQGDSAMYLCASRGGALSYNEQFFGPGTRLTVL.

The sample holds many counts of this clonotype. V is TRBV12-3 or TRBV12-4 and J is TRBJ2-1; D is perhaps TRBD1 or TRBD2 (5 bases each). The CDR3 is 13 residues long. V lost 1 base, J lost 9 bases, and 10 bases lay in between. CDR3 amino acids: CASSLGGGGEQFF. The CDR3 nucleotides read TGTGCCAGCAGTTTAGGGGGTGGGGGTGAGCAGTTCTTC.

This clonotype has a handful of counts. This chain connects TRBV4-3 to TRBJ1-2; D possibly corresponds to TRBD1 (6 bases). V gave up 0 bases and J gave up 3 bases, with 17 bases separating them. Germline assignment: CDR1 LGHNA and CDR2 YSLEER. The length of the CDR3 is 17 residues. The DNA of the CDR3 is TGCGCCAGCAGCCAAGATACATGGGGGGCTCCGGACTATGGCTACACCTTC. This translates into CASSQDTWGAPDYGYTF.

At least ten counts were recorded for this clonotype. V gene TRBV24-1 combines with J gene TRBJ2-2; 12 nucleotides line up with TRBD2. The CDR3 spans 17 residues. The junction had 13 bases not matched to a gene; V was cut back by 12 bases and J by 3 bases. Germline loops: CDR1 KGHDR, CDR2 SFDVKD. CDR3 coding DNA: TGTGCCGCCCAGGCGACTAGCGGGAGCAGGGACACCGGGGAGCTGTTTTTT. Amino acid sequence: CAAQATSGSRDTGELFF.

There are many counts of this clonotype. This sequence joins TRBV6-5 and TRBJ1-1; 7 bases align to TRBD1. Per germline, CDR1 MNHEY and CDR2 SVGAGI. The V segment lost 1 base and the J segment 0 bases; nucleotides outside the gene matches: 11. CDR3 size: 18 residues. The DNA for the CDR3 is TGTGCCAGCAGTTACTTGTTCTGGGGACAGACCATGAACACTGAAGCTTTCTTT. Translated: CASSYLFWGQTMNTEAFF.

This clonotype came up many times. For the CDR3, the DNA is TGTGCCAGCAGTTCGACAGGGGTTACAGATACGCAGTATTTT. Amino acids: CASSSTGVTDTQYF. V usage is TRBV12-3 or TRBV12-4 and J usage is TRBJ2-3, with 8 bases fitting TRBD1. V lost 4 bases, J lost 3 bases, and 3 bases stayed unmatched. This CDR3 has 14 amino acids.

This clonotype was observed many times. J is TRBJ1-1 and V is TRBV29-1; D remains ambiguous. Germline assignment: CDR1 SQVTM and CDR2 ANQGSEA. The CDR3 sequence is 13 residues long. Trimming stripped 4 bases from V and 0 bases from J, with 9 bases between. The CDR3 region has the DNA TGCAGCGTTGGCAGGCCCTTGAACACTGAAGCTTTCTTT. This gives the protein CSVGRPLNTEAFF. The entire variable domain, with the rest obtained from reference TRBV29-1 and TRBJ1-1, is as follows: SAVISQKPSRDICQRGTSLTIQCQVDSQVTMMFWYRQQPGQSLTLIATANQGSEATYESGFVIDKFPISRPNLTFSTLTVSNMSPEDSSIYLCSVGRPLNTEAFFGQGTRLTVV.

A few counts support this clonotype. CDR3 residues: CASSSILAGAPYEQYF. CDR3 nucleotide sequence: TGTGCCAGCAGCAGTATTCTAGCGGGAGCGCCCTACGAGCAGTACTTC. The chain joins TRBV7-2 to TRBJ2-7; 10 positions agree with TRBD2. The J segment lost 2 bases and the V segment lost 5 bases, leaving 9 bases of the junction unmatched. Germline CDR1 reads SGHTA; CDR2 reads FQGNSA. The CDR3 has 16 residues.

The chain joins TRBV29-1 to TRBJ2-3; D possibly corresponds to TRBD1 (6 bases). Trimming left V 6 bases short and J 0 bases short, with 10 bases between. The CDR3 loop spans 13 amino acids. From germline, CDR1 is SQVTM and CDR2 ANQGSEA. Written as DNA, the CDR3 is TGCAGCGTACAGGGCTCTAGCACAGATACGCAGTATTTT. This gives the protein CSVQGSSTDTQYF.

This chain joins TRBV12-2 and TRBJ2-7; the D call in the table, TRBD1, was not verified against the DNA. TRBV12-2 is noted as a pseudogene. This CDR3 comprises 17 residues. Here the CDR3 DNA reads TGTGCAAGTCGCTTAGCGGGGTGGCGGGACACCTCCTACGAGCAGTACTTC. This translates into CASRLAGWRDTSYEQYF.